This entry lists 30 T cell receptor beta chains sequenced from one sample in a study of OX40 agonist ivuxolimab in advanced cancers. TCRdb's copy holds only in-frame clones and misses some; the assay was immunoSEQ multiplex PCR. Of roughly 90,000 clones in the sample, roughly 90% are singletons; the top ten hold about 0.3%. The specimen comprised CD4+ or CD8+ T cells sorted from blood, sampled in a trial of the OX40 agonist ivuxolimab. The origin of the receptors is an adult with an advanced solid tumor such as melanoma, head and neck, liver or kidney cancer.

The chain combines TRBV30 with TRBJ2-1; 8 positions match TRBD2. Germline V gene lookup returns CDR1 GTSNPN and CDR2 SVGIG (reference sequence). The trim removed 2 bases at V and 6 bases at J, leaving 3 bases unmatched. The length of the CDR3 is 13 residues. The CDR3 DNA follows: TGTGCCTGGAGTACGGGAGGGCCCAATGAGCAGTTCTTC. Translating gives CAWSTGGPNEQFF.

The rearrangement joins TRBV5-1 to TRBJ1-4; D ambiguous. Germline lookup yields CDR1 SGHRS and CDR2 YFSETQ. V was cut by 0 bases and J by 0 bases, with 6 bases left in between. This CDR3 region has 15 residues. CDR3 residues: CASSLGSTTNEKLFF. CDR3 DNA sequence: TGCGCCAGCAGCTTGGGCAGTACAACTAATGAAAAACTGTTTTTT.

The CDR3 region is CASSQDVGWGETQYF. CDR3 DNA: TGTGCCAGCAGCCAAGATGTGGGGTGGGGAGAGACCCAGTACTTC. V usage is TRBV4-2 and J usage is TRBJ2-5, with D unclear. V was clipped by 0 bases and J by 4 bases, with 12 bases between them. The CDR3 loop spans 15 amino acids. Germline loops: CDR1 LGHNA, CDR2 YNFKEQ.

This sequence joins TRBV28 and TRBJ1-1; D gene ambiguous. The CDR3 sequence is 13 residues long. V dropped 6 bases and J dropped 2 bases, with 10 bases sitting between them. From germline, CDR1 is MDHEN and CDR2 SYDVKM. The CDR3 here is CASRPSDNTEAFF. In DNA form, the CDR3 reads TGTGCCAGCAGGCCATCCGACAACACTGAAGCTTTCTTT.

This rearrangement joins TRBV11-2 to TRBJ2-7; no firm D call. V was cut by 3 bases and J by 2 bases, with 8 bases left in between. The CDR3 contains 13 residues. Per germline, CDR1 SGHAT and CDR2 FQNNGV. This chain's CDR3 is CASSFIGPYEQYF. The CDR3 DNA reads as TGTGCCAGCAGCTTCATCGGGCCCTACGAGCAGTACTTC.

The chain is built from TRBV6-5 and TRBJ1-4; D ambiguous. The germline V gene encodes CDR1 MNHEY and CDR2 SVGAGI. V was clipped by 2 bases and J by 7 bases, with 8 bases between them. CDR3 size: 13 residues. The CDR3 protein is CASSYGFREKLFF. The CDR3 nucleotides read TGTGCCAGCAGTTACGGCTTCCGTGAAAAACTGTTTTTT.

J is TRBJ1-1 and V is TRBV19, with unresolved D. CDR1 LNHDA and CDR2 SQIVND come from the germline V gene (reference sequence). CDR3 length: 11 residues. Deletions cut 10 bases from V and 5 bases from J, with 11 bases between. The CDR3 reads CATRTVTEAFF. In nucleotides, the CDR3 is TGTGCCACCAGAACGGTGACTGAAGCTTTCTTT.

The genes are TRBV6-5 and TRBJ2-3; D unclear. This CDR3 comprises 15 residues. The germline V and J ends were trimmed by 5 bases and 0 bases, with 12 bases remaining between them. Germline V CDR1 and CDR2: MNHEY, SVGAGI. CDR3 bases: TGTGCCAGCAGTAAGAAACCCTCTAGCACAGATACGCAGTATTTT. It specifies CASSKKPSSTDTQYF.

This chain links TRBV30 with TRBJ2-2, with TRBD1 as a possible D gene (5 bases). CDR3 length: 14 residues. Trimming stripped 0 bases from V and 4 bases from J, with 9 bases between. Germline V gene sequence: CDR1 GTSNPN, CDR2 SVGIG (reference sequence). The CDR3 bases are TGTGCCTGGAGTGTAACAGGCGGCACCGGGGAGCTGTTTTTT. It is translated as CAWSVTGGTGELFF.

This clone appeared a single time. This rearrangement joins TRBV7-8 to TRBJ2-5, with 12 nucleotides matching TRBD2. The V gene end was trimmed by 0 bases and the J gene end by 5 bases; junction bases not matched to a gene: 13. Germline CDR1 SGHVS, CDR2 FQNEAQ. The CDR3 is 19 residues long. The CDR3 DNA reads TGTGCCAGCAGCTTAGCACGGGTTACTAGCGGGAGGACGAGGGAGACCCAGTACTTC. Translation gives CASSLARVTSGRTRETQYF.

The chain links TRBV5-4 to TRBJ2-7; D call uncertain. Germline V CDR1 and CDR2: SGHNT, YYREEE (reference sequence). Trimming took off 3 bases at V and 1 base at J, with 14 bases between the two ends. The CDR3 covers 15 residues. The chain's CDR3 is CASSSGSSPSYEQYF. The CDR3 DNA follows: TGTGCCAGCAGCTCCGGTTCTTCCCCTTCCTACGAGCAGTACTTC.

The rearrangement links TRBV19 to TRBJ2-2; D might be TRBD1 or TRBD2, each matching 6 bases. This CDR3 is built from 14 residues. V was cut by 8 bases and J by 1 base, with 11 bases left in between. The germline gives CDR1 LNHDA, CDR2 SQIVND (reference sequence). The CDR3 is CASFEGGNTGELFF. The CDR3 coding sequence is TGTGCCAGTTTCGAGGGGGGGAACACCGGGGAGCTGTTTTTT.

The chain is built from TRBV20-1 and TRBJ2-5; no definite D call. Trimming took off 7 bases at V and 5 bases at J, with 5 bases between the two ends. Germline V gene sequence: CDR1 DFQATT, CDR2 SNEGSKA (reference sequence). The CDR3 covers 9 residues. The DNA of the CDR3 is TGCAGTGTGGCGGAGACCCAGTACTTC. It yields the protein CSVAETQYF.

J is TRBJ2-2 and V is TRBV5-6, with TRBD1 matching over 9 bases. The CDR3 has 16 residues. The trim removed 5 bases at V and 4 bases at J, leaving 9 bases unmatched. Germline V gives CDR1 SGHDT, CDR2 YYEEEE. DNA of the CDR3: TGTGCCAGCAGTTTGCCGGGGACAGGGCGCACCGGGGAGCTGTTTTTT. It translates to CASSLPGTGRTGELFF.

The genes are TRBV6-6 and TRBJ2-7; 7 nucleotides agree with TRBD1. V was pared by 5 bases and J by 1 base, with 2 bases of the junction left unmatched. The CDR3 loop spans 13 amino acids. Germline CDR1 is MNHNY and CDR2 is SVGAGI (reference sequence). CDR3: CASSRQGSYEQYF. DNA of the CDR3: TGTGCCAGCAGTCGACAGGGATCCTACGAGCAGTACTTC.

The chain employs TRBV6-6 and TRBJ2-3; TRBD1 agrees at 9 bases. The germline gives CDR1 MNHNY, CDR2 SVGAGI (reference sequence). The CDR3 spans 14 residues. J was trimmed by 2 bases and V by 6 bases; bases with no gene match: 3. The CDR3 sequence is CASRGQGTTDTQYF. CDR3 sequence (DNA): TGTGCCAGCAGGGGACAGGGTACCACAGATACGCAGTATTTT.

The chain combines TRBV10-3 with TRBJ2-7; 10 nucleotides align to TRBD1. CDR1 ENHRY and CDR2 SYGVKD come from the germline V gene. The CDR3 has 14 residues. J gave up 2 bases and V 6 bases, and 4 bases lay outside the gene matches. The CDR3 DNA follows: TGTGCCATCAGCCTCGGACAGGGGGCCTACGAGCAGTACTTC. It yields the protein CAISLGQGAYEQYF.

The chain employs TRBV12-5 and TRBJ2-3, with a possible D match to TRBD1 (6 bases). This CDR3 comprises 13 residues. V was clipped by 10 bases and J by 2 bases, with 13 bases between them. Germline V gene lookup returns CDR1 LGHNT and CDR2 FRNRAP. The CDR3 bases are TGTGCTATACAGGGAAGTCCCACAGATACGCAGTATTTT. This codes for CAIQGSPTDTQYF. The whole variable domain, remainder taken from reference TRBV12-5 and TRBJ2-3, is DARVTQTPRHKVTEMGQEVTMRCQPILGHNTVFWYRQTMMQGLELLAYFRNRAPLDDSGMPKDRFSAEMPDATLATLKIQPSEPRDSAVYFCAIQGSPTDTQYFGPGTRLTVL.

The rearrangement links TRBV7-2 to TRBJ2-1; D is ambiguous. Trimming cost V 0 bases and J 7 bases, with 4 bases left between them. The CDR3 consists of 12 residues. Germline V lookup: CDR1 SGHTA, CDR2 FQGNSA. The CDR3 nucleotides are TGTGCCAGCAGCTTAGCCAGGAATGAGCAGTTCTTC. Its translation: CASSLARNEQFF.

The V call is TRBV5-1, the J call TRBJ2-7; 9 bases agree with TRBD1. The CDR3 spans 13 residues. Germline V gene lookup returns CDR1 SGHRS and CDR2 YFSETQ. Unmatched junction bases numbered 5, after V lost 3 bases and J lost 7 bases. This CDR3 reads CASSWDRVREQYF. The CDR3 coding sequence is TGCGCCAGCAGCTGGGACAGGGTTCGGGAGCAGTACTTC.

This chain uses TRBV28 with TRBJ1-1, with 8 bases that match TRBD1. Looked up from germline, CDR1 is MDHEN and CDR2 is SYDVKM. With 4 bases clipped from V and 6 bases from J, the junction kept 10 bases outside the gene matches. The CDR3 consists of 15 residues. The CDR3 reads CASSSQGAGVAEAFF. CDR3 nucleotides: TGTGCCAGCAGTTCCCAGGGGGCGGGGGTTGCTGAAGCTTTCTTT. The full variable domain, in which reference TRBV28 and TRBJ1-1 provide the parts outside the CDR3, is DVKVTQSSRYLVKRTGEKVFLECVQDMDHENMFWYRQDPGLGLRLIYFSYDVKMKEKGDIPEGYSVSREKKERFSLILESASTNQTSMYLCASSSQGAGVAEAFFGQGTRLTVV.

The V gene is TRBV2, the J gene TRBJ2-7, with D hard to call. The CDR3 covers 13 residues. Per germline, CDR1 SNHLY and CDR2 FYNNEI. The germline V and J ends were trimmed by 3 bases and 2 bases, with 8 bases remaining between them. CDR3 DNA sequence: TGTGCCAGCAGTGATGCTAGAACCTACGAGCAGTACTTC. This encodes CASSDARTYEQYF. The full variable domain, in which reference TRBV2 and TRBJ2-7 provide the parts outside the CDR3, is EPEVTQTPSHQVTQMGQEVILRCVPISNHLYFYWYRQILGQKVEFLVSFYNNEISEKSEIFDDQFSVERPDGSNFTLKIRSTKLEDSAMYFCASSDARTYEQYFGPGTRLTVT.

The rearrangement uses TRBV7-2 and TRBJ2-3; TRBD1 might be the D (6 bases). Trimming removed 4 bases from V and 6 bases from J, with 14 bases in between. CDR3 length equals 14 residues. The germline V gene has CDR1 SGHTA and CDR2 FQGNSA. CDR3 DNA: TGTGCCAGCAGCTCCGGGACACTCTGGGATACGCAGTATTTT. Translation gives CASSSGTLWDTQYF.

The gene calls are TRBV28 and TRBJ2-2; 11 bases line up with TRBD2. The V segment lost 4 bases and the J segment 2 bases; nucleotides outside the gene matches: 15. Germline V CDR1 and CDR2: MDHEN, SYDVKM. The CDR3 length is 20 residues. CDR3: CASSSPGAGTSGKNTGELFF. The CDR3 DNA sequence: TGTGCCAGCAGTTCTCCAGGGGCCGGGACTAGCGGAAAAAACACCGGGGAGCTGTTTTTT.

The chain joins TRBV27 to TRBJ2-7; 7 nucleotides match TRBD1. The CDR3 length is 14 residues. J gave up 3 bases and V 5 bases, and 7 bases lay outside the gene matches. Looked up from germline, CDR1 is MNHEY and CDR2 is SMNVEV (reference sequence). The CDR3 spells CASSDGDRIYEQYF. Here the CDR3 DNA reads TGTGCCAGCAGTGACGGGGACAGAATCTACGAGCAGTACTTC.

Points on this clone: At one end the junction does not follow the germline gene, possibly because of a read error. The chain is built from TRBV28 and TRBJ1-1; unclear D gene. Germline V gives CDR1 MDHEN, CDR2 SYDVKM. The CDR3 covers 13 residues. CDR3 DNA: TGTGCCAGCACCTCCCGGCCGAGCGGCGAGCGGATCTTT. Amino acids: CASTSRPSGERIF.

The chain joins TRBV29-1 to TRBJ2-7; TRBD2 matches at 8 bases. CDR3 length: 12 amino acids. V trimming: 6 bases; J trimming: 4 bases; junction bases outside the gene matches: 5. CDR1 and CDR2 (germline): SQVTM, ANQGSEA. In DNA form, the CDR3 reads TGCAGCGTAGCGGGAGCCACGTACGAGCAGTACTTC. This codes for CSVAGATYEQYF.

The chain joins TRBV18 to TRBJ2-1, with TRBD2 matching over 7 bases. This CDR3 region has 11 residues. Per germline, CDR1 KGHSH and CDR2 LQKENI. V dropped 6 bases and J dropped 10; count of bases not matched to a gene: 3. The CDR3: CASSGGGEQFF. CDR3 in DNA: TGTGCCAGCTCCGGGGGAGGGGAGCAGTTCTTC.

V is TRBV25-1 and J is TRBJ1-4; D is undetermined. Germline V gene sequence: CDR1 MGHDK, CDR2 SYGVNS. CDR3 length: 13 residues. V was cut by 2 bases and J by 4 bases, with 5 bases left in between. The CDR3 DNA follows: TGTGCCAGCAGTGAAGTAAATAATGAAAAACTGTTTTTT. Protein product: CASSEVNNEKLFF. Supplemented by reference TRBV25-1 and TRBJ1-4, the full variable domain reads EADIYQTPRYLVIGTGKKITLECSQTMGHDKMYWYQQDPGMELHLIHYSYGVNSTEKGDLSSESTVSRIRTEHFPLTLESARPSHTSQYLCASSEVNNEKLFFGSGTQLSVL.

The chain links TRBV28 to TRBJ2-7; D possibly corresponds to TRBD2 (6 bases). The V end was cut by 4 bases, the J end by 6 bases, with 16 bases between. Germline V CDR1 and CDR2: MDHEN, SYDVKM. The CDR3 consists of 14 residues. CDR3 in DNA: TGTGCCAGCAGTTCCGGCGGGGTAGGAGGCGAGCAGTACTTC. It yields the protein CASSSGGVGGEQYF. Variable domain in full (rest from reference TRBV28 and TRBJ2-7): DVKVTQSSRYLVKRTGEKVFLECVQDMDHENMFWYRQDPGLGLRLIYFSYDVKMKEKGDIPEGYSVSREKKERFSLILESASTNQTSMYLCASSSGGVGGEQYFGPGTRLTVT.